This TCR beta chain was documented in a study of blood T cell repertoires in COVID-19. About the study: The United States, Italy and Spain supplied acute and convalescent COVID-19 samples. From T cells, B-cell-depleted T cells, or PBMCs came the material, which was cDNA or gDNA.

Original data processing: Reference gene primer amplification in the assay estimated nucleated cell counts. Generated by immunoSEQ multiplex PCR, the TCRdb table keeps only in-frame clones and is missing some. V and J calls plus clone size are reproduced from that table; the DNA served to infer D and trimming. The table has about 100,000 clones, about nine tenths seen once. Germline CDR1 and CDR2: SGDLS and YYNGEE. The CDR3 covers 14 residues. V shed 4 bases and J shed 0 bases, with 8 bases lying between them. This clonotype was obtained from a man in his fifties or sixties with acute or convalescent COVID-19. The specimen sequenced was peripheral blood. This chain uses TRBV9 with TRBJ1-3; D is unresolved. The CDR3 here is CASSSVSSGNTIYF. CDR3 bases: TGTGCCAGCAGCTCCGTGTCCTCTGGAAACACCATATATTTT.